One and the same sample provided the 18 T cell receptor beta chains below, sequenced in a study of blood T cell repertoires in COVID-19. Produced via immunoSEQ multiplex PCR; TCRdb's table is partial and in-frame only. The table has over 400,000 clones, roughly nine tenths seen once; the top ten hold roughly 7.3%. Input material: peripheral blood. Receptors originate from a woman aged 50 to 60 with COVID-19, enrolled during active disease.

The rearrangement links TRBV27 to TRBJ2-2, with 11 bases aligning to TRBD1. The V gene end was trimmed by 6 bases and the J gene end by 5 bases; junction bases not matched to a gene: 8. The V gene's germline CDR1 is MNHEY and CDR2 SMNVEV (reference sequence). This CDR3 spans 16 amino acids. The CDR3 spells CASRDSGQGVTGELFF. CDR3 in DNA: TGTGCCAGCAGGGACTCGGGACAGGGGGTTACCGGGGAGCTGTTTTTT.

This clone was counted only a few times. The V call is TRBV18, the J call TRBJ1-6; 7 nucleotides line up with TRBD1. The ends lost 2 bases at V and 3 bases at J; junction bases unmatched: 4. Germline CDR1 is KGHSH and CDR2 is LQKENI. CDR3 length equals 16 residues. This CDR3 is CASSPVQGDYNSPLHF. The CDR3 DNA sequence: TGTGCCAGCTCACCAGTTCAGGGGGACTATAATTCACCCCTCCACTTT. The full variable domain, rest sourced from reference TRBV18 and TRBJ1-6, is NAGVMQNPRHLVRRRGQEARLRCSPMKGHSHVYWYRQLPEEGLKFMVYLQKENIIDESGMPKERFSAEFPKEGPSILRIQQVVRGDSAAYFCASSPVQGDYNSPLHFGNGTRLTVT.

The chain is built from TRBV2 and TRBJ2-4; D gene unclear. The length of the CDR3 is 14 residues. V lost 0 bases and J lost 7, with 10 bases in between. Germline CDR1 and CDR2: SNHLY and FYNNEI. The CDR3 coding sequence is TGTGCCAGCAGTGAAGCGCTTAGTCTGAACATTCAGTACTTC. Amino acids: CASSEALSLNIQYF.

The rearrangement uses TRBV6-5 and TRBJ2-2; TRBD1 agrees at 7 bases. CDR1 and CDR2 from the germline V gene are MNHEY and SVGAGI. Trimming took 6 bases from V and 6 from J; bases not matched to a gene: 4. The CDR3 consists of 13 residues. The CDR3 loop reads CASSSQGAGELFF. In DNA form, the CDR3 reads TGTGCCAGCAGCAGTCAGGGGGCCGGGGAGCTGTTTTTT.

This clone has just a few counts. The chain joins TRBV18 to TRBJ1-2; D unclear. CDR3 length equals 16 residues. Per the germline V gene, CDR1 is KGHSH and CDR2 is LQKENI. V lost 0 bases and J lost 1, with 12 bases in between. The CDR3 loop is CASSPPNSPFNYGYTF. The CDR3 nucleotides are TGTGCCAGCTCACCACCGAACAGTCCATTTAACTATGGCTACACCTTC.

Points on this clone: One end of the junction varies from germline; a read error may be responsible. The chain recombines TRBV19 with TRBJ1-2; 12 bases fit TRBD1. Germline V gives CDR1 LNHDA, CDR2 SQIVND (reference sequence). The CDR3 runs 17 residues. CDR3 sequence reads: CATSPRDRGLSNYGYTF. The DNA of the CDR3 is TGTGCCACTAGTCCCCGGGACAGGGGGCTCTCTAACTATGGCTACACCTTC.

Details on this clone: The same CDR3 arises from other DNA sequences in this sample as well. The chain has TRBV7-9 and TRBJ2-1, with 8 bases that match TRBD2. Germline CDR1 is SEHNR and CDR2 is FQNEAQ (reference sequence). Trimming cost V 3 bases and J 5 bases; bases outside gene matches: 3. This CDR3 is built from 14 residues. CDR3 region: CASSFSGGHNEQFF. CDR3 sequence (DNA): TGTGCCAGCAGCTTCAGCGGGGGACACAATGAGCAGTTCTTC.

This clone was seen only a few times. The chain recombines TRBV10-1 with TRBJ2-2, with a weak D call TRBD2 (6 bases). Trimming removed 4 bases from V and 6 bases from J, with 15 bases in between. The CDR3 has 15 amino acids. CDR1 WNHNN and CDR2 SYGVQD come from the germline V gene (reference sequence). The CDR3, as DNA: TGCGCCAGCAGTGCCCTGGGATCGGGAGCCGGGGAGCTGTTTTTT. It encodes CASSALGSGAGELFF.

V usage is TRBV2 and J usage is TRBJ2-2; tentative D call: TRBD2 (6 bases). The CDR3 spans 13 residues. Between the trimmed V and J ends, which lost 8 bases and 6 bases, there was a span of 13 bases. Germline CDR1 SNHLY, CDR2 FYNNEI. For the CDR3, the DNA is TGTGCCAGCCGGCTCGGAGGGCCCGGGGAGCTGTTTTTT. It codes for CASRLGGPGELFF.

The CDR3 sequence: CASSQDQVSYEQYF. CDR3 bases: TGCGCCAGCAGCCAAGATCAGGTTTCCTACGAGCAGTACTTC. This sequence joins TRBV4-1 and TRBJ2-7; unclear D gene. Trimming pared 0 bases from V and 1 base from J, leaving 7 bases between. Germline V gene sequence: CDR1 MGHRA, CDR2 YSYEKL. The CDR3 sequence is 14 residues long.

This chain joins TRBV11-2 and TRBJ2-7; 8 bases are a match to TRBD2. CDR1 SGHAT and CDR2 FQNNGV come from the germline V gene. The CDR3 consists of 19 residues. With 0 bases clipped from V and 4 bases from J, the junction kept 17 bases outside the gene matches. Here the CDR3 DNA reads TGTGCCAGCAGCTTAGATCGCTCCCCGGGCGGGGGGCGATTTTACGAGCAGTACTTC. Translating it yields CASSLDRSPGGGRFYEQYF.

The V call is TRBV28, the J call TRBJ1-2; D perhaps matches TRBD1 (6 bases). The V gene lost 4 bases and the J gene lost 6 bases, with 12 bases spanning the gap. The CDR3 length is 13 residues. Per the germline V gene, CDR1 is MDHEN and CDR2 is SYDVKM. The CDR3 DNA sequence: TGTGCCAGCAGTTCCGGGACATCCGATGGCTACACCTTC. Translated, it gives CASSSGTSDGYTF.

This chain connects TRBV19 to TRBJ1-5; D is uncertain. CDR1 LNHDA and CDR2 SQIVND come from the germline V gene (reference sequence). V was clipped by 6 bases and J by 0 bases, with 12 bases between them. This CDR3 has 15 residues. This CDR3 is CASSQQRASNQPQHF. In DNA, the CDR3 is TGTGCCAGTAGCCAACAGAGAGCTAGCAATCAGCCCCAGCATTTT.

The V and J genes are TRBV6-5 and TRBJ2-3; D might be TRBD2 (6 bases). Trimming cost V 2 bases and J 5 bases, with 14 bases left between them. The CDR3 contains 15 residues. Germline V gene sequence: CDR1 MNHEY, CDR2 SVGAGI. The CDR3 protein is CASSYAGPRGDTQYF. In nucleotides, the CDR3 is TGTGCCAGCAGTTACGCGGGGCCGAGGGGAGATACGCAGTATTTT.

This chain links TRBV14 with TRBJ2-3, with 8 bases identical to TRBD1. V lost 4 bases and J lost 2; bases outside the gene matches: 5. Germline assignment: CDR1 SGHDN and CDR2 FVKESK. The CDR3 consists of 15 residues. CDR3: CASSPNRGSTDTQYF. CDR3 bases: TGTGCCAGCAGCCCCAACAGGGGGTCCACAGATACGCAGTATTTT. Looking up the rest from reference TRBV14 and TRBJ2-3 gives the full variable domain: EAGVTQFPSHSVIEKGQTVTLRCDPISGHDNLYWYRRVMGKEIKFLLHFVKESKQDESGMPNNRFLAERTGGTYSTLKVQPAELEDSGVYFCASSPNRGSTDTQYFGPGTRLTVL.

The V and J genes are TRBV23-1 and TRBJ2-2; TRBD1 agrees at 7 bases. TRBV23-1 is known as an ORF, though its function is uncertain. The length of the CDR3 is 17 residues. Trimming at V came to 11 bases and at J to 4 bases, leaving 19 bases not matched to a gene. The CDR3 nucleotides are TGCGCCCCGGAGGAAGAGGGGGCCCCCCCGGGCACCGGGGAGCTGTTTTTT. Protein sequence: CAPEEEGAPPGTGELFF.

The V call is TRBV5-4, the J call TRBJ2-1; the match to TRBD2 covers 10 bases. The V gene end was trimmed by 0 bases and the J gene end by 8 bases; junction bases not matched to a gene: 5. Germline V gene sequence: CDR1 SGHNT, CDR2 YYREEE (reference sequence). There are 15 residues in the CDR3. The chain's CDR3 is CASSLASGGAHEQFF. CDR3 in DNA: TGTGCCAGCAGCTTGGCCAGCGGGGGGGCCCATGAGCAGTTCTTC.

The gene calls are TRBV7-9 and TRBJ1-2; 9 bases are shared with TRBD1. Germline CDR1 is SEHNR and CDR2 is FQNEAQ (reference sequence). There are 15 residues in the CDR3. With V trimmed by 4 bases and J by 5 bases, 8 bases remained unmatched. The CDR3 DNA reads as TGTGCCAGCAGCTCCGGGACAGGGTATCGGTATGGCTACACCTTC. It encodes CASSSGTGYRYGYTF.